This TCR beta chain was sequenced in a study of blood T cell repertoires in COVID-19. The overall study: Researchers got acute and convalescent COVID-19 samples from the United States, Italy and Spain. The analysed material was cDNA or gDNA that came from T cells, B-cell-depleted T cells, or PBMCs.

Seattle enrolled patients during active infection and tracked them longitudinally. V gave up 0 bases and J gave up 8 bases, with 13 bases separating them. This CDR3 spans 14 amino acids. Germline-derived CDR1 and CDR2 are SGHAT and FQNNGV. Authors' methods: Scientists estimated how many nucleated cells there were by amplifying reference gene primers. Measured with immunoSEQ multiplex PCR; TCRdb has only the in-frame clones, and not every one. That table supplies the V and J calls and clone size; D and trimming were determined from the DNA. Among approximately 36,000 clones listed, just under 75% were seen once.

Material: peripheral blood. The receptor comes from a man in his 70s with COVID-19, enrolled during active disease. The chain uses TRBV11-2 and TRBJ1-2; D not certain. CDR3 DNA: TGTGCCAGCAGCTTAGATCCTGGACTGGGGGGCTACACCTTC. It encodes CASSLDPGLGGYTF.